This is a list of T cell receptor beta chains from one sample in a study of shared clonotypes between healthy human individuals. Assay: immunoSEQ multiplex PCR; the TCRdb copy retains only in-frame clones and omits some. This table has some 800,000 clones, 80% to 95% appearing once. Specimen: naive CD8+ T cells sorted from blood. The receptors were sampled from a man aged 30-40 years in good health. Both conserved end residues are part of each CDR3. A D gene is named only where the DNA matches it firmly. The listing skips clone size in some rows; elsewhere it reads once, few, many or a size class.

>-|TRBJ2-5|TRBV5-6|-
TGTGCCAGCAGCTTGCCGGAGCCGGCCCTAGGAGAGACCCAGTACTTC
CASSLPEPALGETQYF
>TRBD1|TRBJ2-3|TRBV7-7|-
TGTGCCAGCAGCCCTACCTCGACAGGGCCCGACACAGATACGCAGTATTTT
CASSPTSTGPDTDTQYF
>-|TRBJ1-2|TRBV5-4|-
TGTGCCAGCAGCTTGCAGGGCGGAGGAGATGGCTACACCTTC
CASSLQGGGDGYTF
>-|TRBJ1-2|TRBV7-2|-
TGTGCCAGCAGCTTAGCCGGGGGCGACTATGGCTACACCTTC
CASSLAGGDYGYTF
>-|TRBJ2-7|TRBV2|-
TGTGCCAGTGGTACTAGTCCCAGCTCCTACGAGCAGTACTTC
CASGTSPSSYEQYF
>TRBD2|TRBJ2-7|TRBV27|-
TGTGCCAGCGGTCTAGCGGGCTCCTACGAGCAGTACTTC
CASGLAGSYEQYF
>TRBD1|TRBJ2-7|TRBV6-6|-
TGTGCCAGCAGTGTCCAGGGGGCCTTCTACGAGCAGTACTTC
CASSVQGAFYEQYF
>TRBD1|TRBJ2-1|TRBV10-3|-
TGTGCCATCAGTGACTACAGGGACAGGGCCTACAATGAGCAGTTCTTC
CAISDYRDRAYNEQFF
>-|TRBJ2-1|TRBV6-1|-
TGTGCCAGCAGTGAATCGGAAGGGTCCTACAATGAGCAGTTCTTC
CASSESEGSYNEQFF
>TRBD2|TRBJ2-7|TRBV27|-
TGTGCCAGCTCTCCGGCTAGCGGGTACTACGAGCAGTACTTC
CASSPASGYYEQYF
>TRBD1|TRBJ2-1|TRBV7-2|-
TGTGCCAGCAGCCTGGGGACAGGCCCCTACAATGAGCAGTTCTTC
CASSLGTGPYNEQFF
>-|TRBJ2-7|TRBV27|-
TGTGCCAGCAGTTTAGACGCGGGACAGTACGAGCAGTACTTC
CASSLDAGQYEQYF
>-|TRBJ2-2|TRBV7-9|-
TGTGCCAGCAGTTCCAAAACAGGGTCTGCTACCGGGGAGCTGTTTTTT
CASSSKTGSATGELFF
>TRBD1|TRBJ1-2|TRBV7-8|-
TGTGCCAGCAGCTTAGCCGGGACAGGGGAGGGGAACTATGGCTACACCTTC
CASSLAGTGEGNYGYTF
>TRBD2|TRBJ2-1|TRBV6-1|-
TGTGCCAGCAGTGAAAGTCTAGCGGGAGATGTGTACAATGAGCAGTTCTTC
CASSESLAGDVYNEQFF
>TRBD1|TRBJ2-7|TRBV5-5|-
TGTGCCAGCAGCCCAGGGACAGGGGGCGACGAGCAGTACTTC
CASSPGTGGDEQYF
>-|TRBJ1-5|TRBV12-2|-
TGTGCAAGTCGCTCCTCAAGGTGGGGTTCCTGCCAGCCCCAGCATTTT
CASRSSRWGSCQPQHF
>TRBD1|TRBJ1-5|TRBV27|-
TGTGCCAGCGGATTCCTAGGGACAGCCAATCAGCCCCAGCATTTT
CASGFLGTANQPQHF
>-|TRBJ2-7|TRBV27|-
TGTGCCAGCAGTTTACTCTCAACGACGGGCTCCTACGAGCAGTACTTC
CASSLLSTTGSYEQYF
>TRBD1|TRBJ1-1|TRBV5-5|-
TGTGCCAGCAGCGTTGAGACAGGGAAGGGGACTGAAGCTTTCTTT
CASSVETGKGTEAFF
>-|TRBJ2-7|TRBV7-8|-
TGTGCCAGCAGCTTCGGAGCTGGCCCCTACGAGCAGTACTTC
CASSFGAGPYEQYF
>TRBD2|TRBJ2-5|TRBV27|-
TGTGCCACCTCTCACGGGACTAGCGGGATTGGTGAGACCCAGTACTTC
CATSHGTSGIGETQYF
>-|TRBJ2-7|TRBV4-1|-
TGCGCCAGCAGCTACGATCAGAGCTCCTACGAGCAGTACTTC
CASSYDQSSYEQYF
>TRBD2|TRBJ2-7|TRBV7-8|-
TGTGCCAGCAGCTTAGTAGGTGGGGGACTAGCGGGAGGGTTCCACGAGCAGTACTTC
CASSLVGGGLAGGFHEQYF
>-|TRBJ2-2|TRBV2|-
TGTGCCAGCATAGCTGAGACTGGAACGGCCGGGGAGCTGTTTTTT
CASIAETGTAGELFF
>-|TRBJ2-7|TRBV7-9|-
TGTGCCAGCAGCTTCTACGTAGGTGGAGTTAGCGACGAGCAGTACTTC
CASSFYVGGVSDEQYF
>-|TRBJ1-1|TRBV5-6|-
TGTGCCAGCAGCTTGGTGGGCACTGAAGCTTTCTTT
CASSLVGTEAFF
>-|TRBJ1-5|TRBV28|-
TGTGCCAGCAGTTTACGCCGTTATAGCAATCAGCCCCAGCATTTT
CASSLRRYSNQPQHF
>TRBD1|TRBJ1-1|TRBV28|-
TGTGCCAGTTTGAAAACCGGGACAGCCGTACTACTCGCGAACACTGAAGCTTTCTTT
CASLKTGTAVLLANTEAFF
>-|TRBJ2-7|TRBV9|-
TGTGCCAGCAGCGTAGATCCAGTTTCCCACGAGCAGTACTTC
CASSVDPVSHEQYF
>-|TRBJ1-1|TRBV13|-
TGTGCCAGCAGCTCACAGGGAAGCTCCCCGGTGAACACTGAAGCTTTCTTT
CASSSQGSSPVNTEAFF
>-|TRBJ2-1|TRBV28|once
TGTGCCAGCAGTTTATTGTTTTCGATGGGGGAGGAATACAATGAGCAGTTCTTC
CASSLLFSMGEEYNEQFF
>TRBD2|TRBJ2-7|TRBV9|-
TGTGCCAGCAGCGTAGACGGGGGGGCGACCTACGAGCAGTACTTC
CASSVDGGATYEQYF
>TRBD1|TRBJ1-1|TRBV28|-
TGTGCCAGCAGTTTAGGGACAGGTCAGGAGACTGAAGCTTTCTTT
CASSLGTGQETEAFF
>TRBD2|TRBJ2-1|TRBV27|-
TGTGCCAGCAGGCCCCACGCGGGAGGGAGGAATGAGCAGTTCTTC
CASRPHAGGRNEQFF
>TRBD2|TRBJ2-7|TRBV27|-
TGTGCCAGCAGCCCGGGACTAGCGTTCCGCTACGAGCAGTACTTC
CASSPGLAFRYEQYF
>-|TRBJ2-2|TRBV7-8|-
TGTGCCAGCAGCTCCCCCGGTGCGGGTGGGAACACCGGGGAGCTGTTTTTT
CASSSPGAGGNTGELFF
>TRBD1|TRBJ2-7|TRBV29-1|-
TGCAGCGTCGAAAGACAGGGGGCATACGAGCAGTACTTC
CSVERQGAYEQYF
>TRBD2|TRBJ2-1|TRBV11-3|-
TGTGCCAGCAGCTGGACTAGCGGCAATGAGCAGTTCTTC
CASSWTSGNEQFF
>-|TRBJ1-4|TRBV2|-
TGTGCCAGCAGCTCCGACCCCATCCTCGAAAAACTGTTTTTT
CASSSDPILEKLFF
>-|TRBJ2-2|TRBV5-1|-
TGCGCCAGCAGCTTGGAAGGGGGAACCGGGGAGCTGTTTTTT
CASSLEGGTGELFF
>TRBD1|TRBJ2-1|TRBV11-2|-
TGTGCCAGCAGCTTAGTATTTTTCACCGGGACAGAAAACAATGAGCAGTTCTTC
CASSLVFFTGTENNEQFF
>TRBD1|TRBJ1-5|TRBV10-2|few
TGCGCCAGCAGATCCGGGGAGGGGGCACATCAGCCCCAGCATTTT
CASRSGEGAHQPQHF
>TRBD2|TRBJ2-5|TRBV4-1|-
TGCGCCAGCAGCCAAGGGGCGGGAGGAGAGACCCAGTACTTC
CASSQGAGGETQYF
>TRBD2|TRBJ2-7|TRBV30|-
TGTGCCTGGAGTGGGACTAGCGTTGCCGAGCAGTACTTC
CAWSGTSVAEQYF
>-|TRBJ2-3|TRBV29-1|-
TGCAGCGTTGCACCGGACACCGACTACACAGATACGCAGTATTTT
CSVAPDTDYTDTQYF
>TRBD2|TRBJ2-2|TRBV5-1|-
TGCGCCAGCAGCTCGGGACTAGCGGGAGTCCCCGGGGAGCTGTTTTTT
CASSSGLAGVPGELFF